This entry lists 25 T cell receptor beta chains sequenced from one sample in a study of T cell responses to AZD1222 COVID-19 vaccine. Method: immunoSEQ multiplex PCR; TCRdb's copy keeps in-frame clones and lacks some. The repertoire holds 93,000 or so clones, with less than 95% as singletons. The sequenced sample was peripheral blood, obtained on day 0 of AZD1222 vaccination. The receptors stem from an adult in good health.

V is TRBV18 and J is TRBJ1-2; no firm D call. V dropped 0 bases and J dropped 8 bases, with 13 bases sitting between them. The V gene's germline CDR1 is KGHSH and CDR2 LQKENI. The CDR3 contains 14 residues. CDR3 protein: CASSPPNDGRGYTF. CDR3 sequence (DNA): TGTGCCAGCTCACCACCGAACGACGGGAGAGGCTACACCTTC. Based on the CDR3 plus reference TRBV18 and TRBJ1-2, the full variable domain is NAGVMQNPRHLVRRRGQEARLRCSPMKGHSHVYWYRQLPEEGLKFMVYLQKENIIDESGMPKERFSAEFPKEGPSILRIQQVVRGDSAAYFCASSPPNDGRGYTFGSGTRLTVV.

The chain joins TRBV6-4 to TRBJ2-1; 14 bases agree with TRBD2. Germline loops: CDR1 MRHNA, CDR2 SNTAGT. CDR3 size: 15 residues. Losses at the gene ends were 6 bases for V and 6 bases for J; bases not matched to a gene: 4. This chain's CDR3 is CASSPTSGGANEQFF. CDR3 in DNA: TGTGCCAGCAGCCCGACTAGCGGGGGGGCCAATGAGCAGTTCTTC.

The chain is built from TRBV27 and TRBJ2-3; D possibly corresponds to TRBD1 (6 bases). CDR1 and CDR2 (germline): MNHEY, SMNVEV (reference sequence). This CDR3 comprises 14 residues. The V gene lost 1 base and the J gene lost 2 bases, with 7 bases spanning the gap. The CDR3 reads CASSLYRATDTQYF. CDR3 in DNA: TGTGCCAGCAGTTTATACAGGGCCACAGATACGCAGTATTTT.

The rearrangement joins TRBV27 to TRBJ2-3; 7 bases map to TRBD1. The CDR3 is 14 residues long. CDR1 is MNHEY, CDR2 SMNVEV, per germline (reference sequence). V dropped 7 bases and J dropped 2; count of bases not matched to a gene: 6. The CDR3, as DNA: TGTGCCAGCAAGGGGGACAGATACACAGATACGCAGTATTTT. Protein: CASKGDRYTDTQYF.

The chain combines TRBV27 with TRBJ2-1, with 8 bases aligning to TRBD2. Losses at the gene ends were 5 bases for V and 8 bases for J; bases not matched to a gene: 11. Germline lookup yields CDR1 MNHEY and CDR2 SMNVEV (reference sequence). The CDR3 totals 15 residues. In DNA form, the CDR3 reads TGTGCCAGCAGTGTCTACGGGGGGGCTCGATATGAGCAGTTCTTC. This encodes CASSVYGGARYEQFF.

This chain links TRBV18 with TRBJ1-1; 7 positions match TRBD1. CDR1 is KGHSH and CDR2 is LQKENI in the germline V gene. The ends lost 2 bases at V and 1 base at J; junction bases unmatched: 4. CDR3 length: 15 amino acids. The CDR3 sequence is CASSPGGGANTEAFF. The DNA for the CDR3 is TGTGCCAGCTCACCAGGAGGGGGCGCGAACACTGAAGCTTTCTTT.

V usage is TRBV4-1 and J usage is TRBJ1-1; no clear D gene. V was clipped by 0 bases and J by 1 base, with 9 bases between them. Germline CDR1 is MGHRA and CDR2 is YSYEKL. This CDR3 region has 15 residues. CDR3 coding DNA: TGCGCCAGCAGCCAAGATTCGTGGCAGAACACTGAAGCTTTCTTT. This translates into CASSQDSWQNTEAFF.

This chain uses TRBV5-1 with TRBJ1-2; no definite D call. V lost 2 bases and J 1 base, leaving 6 bases between the germline ends. This CDR3 spans 13 amino acids. The germline V gene has CDR1 SGHRS and CDR2 YFSETQ. This chain's CDR3 is CASSFMDNYGYTF. The CDR3 DNA follows: TGCGCCAGCAGCTTCATGGATAACTATGGCTACACCTTC. Drawing the rest from reference TRBV5-1 and TRBJ1-2, the complete variable domain is KAGVTQTPRYLIKTRGQQVTLSCSPISGHRSVSWYQQTPGQGLQFLFEYFSETQRNKGNFPGRFSGRQFSNSRSEMNVSTLELGDSALYLCASSFMDNYGYTFGSGTRLTVV.

The table lists this clone with a count of one. The chain carries TRBV5-1 and TRBJ2-1; 7 bases line up with TRBD1. The V segment lost 4 bases and the J segment 2 bases; nucleotides outside the gene matches: 3. The CDR3 contains 14 residues. Germline values: CDR1 SGHRS, CDR2 YFSETQ. The CDR3 spells CASSLQGPYNEQFF. The CDR3 region has the DNA TGCGCCAGCAGCCTACAGGGGCCCTACAATGAGCAGTTCTTC.

This chain uses TRBV7-2 with TRBJ2-3, with D maybe TRBD2 (5 bases). V was clipped by 0 bases and J by 5 bases, with 9 bases between them. CDR3 length equals 14 residues. Germline V gives CDR1 SGHTA, CDR2 FQGNSA. The DNA of the CDR3 is TGTGCCAGCAGCTTAGCGAACGGGATAGATACGCAGTATTTT. It yields the protein CASSLANGIDTQYF.

The chain is built from TRBV27 and TRBJ2-2; 11 bases align to TRBD1. The ends lost 9 bases at V and 4 bases at J; junction bases unmatched: 7. CDR1 MNHEY and CDR2 SMNVEV come from the germline V gene (reference sequence). The CDR3 is 15 residues long. The DNA of the CDR3 is TGTGCCAGTGACGCCGGGACAGGGGGCACCGGGGAGCTGTTTTTT. It encodes CASDAGTGGTGELFF.

This clone was detected once. This chain links TRBV27 with TRBJ1-1; D perhaps matches TRBD1 (6 bases). Germline V gives CDR1 MNHEY, CDR2 SMNVEV (reference sequence). This CDR3 region has 16 residues. Trimming took off 6 bases at V and 3 bases at J, with 20 bases between the two ends. CDR3: CASRLPPRQGYTEAFF. CDR3 coding DNA: TGTGCCAGCAGGTTGCCCCCAAGGCAGGGGTACACTGAAGCTTTCTTT.

A few counts support this clone. V is TRBV4-3 and J is TRBJ1-2, with TRBD1 as a possible D gene (5 bases). This CDR3 contains 15 residues. The V gene's germline CDR1 is LGHNA and CDR2 YSLEER. Trimming left V 1 base short and J 0 bases short, with 9 bases between. In DNA, the CDR3 is TGCGCCAGCAGCCAAGTAGGAGGGGCTAACTATGGCTACACCTTC. Translation: CASSQVGGANYGYTF.

This chain connects TRBV30 to TRBJ1-6; the D gene is possibly TRBD1 (6 bases). The V and J ends lost 8 bases and 0 bases respectively, with 17 bases between them. CDR3 length equals 16 residues. Germline lookup yields CDR1 GTSNPN and CDR2 SVGIG (reference sequence). The CDR3 nucleotides read TGTGCCGGACGGACAGTTGAGAGCTCCTATAATTCACCCCTCCACTTT. Protein: CAGRTVESSYNSPLHF.

The genes are TRBV6-5 and TRBJ2-2; 7 bases line up with TRBD1. This CDR3 is 15 amino acids long. Trimming cost V 5 bases and J 3 bases; bases outside gene matches: 6. Germline V CDR1 and CDR2: MNHEY, SVGAGI. As DNA, the CDR3 is TGTGCCAGCAGTAACCTACAGGGGTACACCGGGGAGCTGTTTTTT. It encodes CASSNLQGYTGELFF.

The CDR3 protein is CSVEDPEGSYEQYF. The DNA for the CDR3 is TGCAGCGTTGAAGATCCCGAGGGATCCTACGAGCAGTACTTC. J is TRBJ2-7 and V is TRBV29-1, with D perhaps TRBD2 (5 bases). Germline V gene lookup returns CDR1 SQVTM and CDR2 ANQGSEA. This CDR3 is built from 14 residues. Trimming took off 0 bases at V and 1 base at J, with 10 bases between the two ends.

The V and J genes are TRBV30 and TRBJ2-6, with D perhaps TRBD2 (6 bases). Between the trimmed V and J ends, which lost 4 bases and 4 bases, there was a span of 14 bases. Germline CDR1 is GTSNPN and CDR2 is SVGIG (reference sequence). The CDR3 loop spans 15 amino acids. CDR3 in amino acids: CAWTRGAGGANVLTF. CDR3 DNA sequence: TGTGCCTGGACCCGAGGGGCGGGAGGGGCCAACGTCCTGACTTTC.

CDR3 bases: TGTGCCAGCAGTGACGGGACAGGGGTAAAGCCCCAGCATTTT. This translates into CASSDGTGVKPQHF. The chain is built from TRBV2 and TRBJ1-5; 10 bases line up with TRBD1. Per germline, CDR1 SNHLY and CDR2 FYNNEI. This CDR3 spans 14 amino acids. The V segment lost 3 bases and the J segment 8 bases; nucleotides outside the gene matches: 4. The full variable domain, rest sourced from reference TRBV2 and TRBJ1-5, is EPEVTQTPSHQVTQMGQEVILRCVPISNHLYFYWYRQILGQKVEFLVSFYNNEISEKSEIFDDQFSVERPDGSNFTLKIRSTKLEDSAMYFCASSDGTGVKPQHFGDGTRLSIL.

This chain uses TRBV3-1 (or the pseudogene TRBV3-2) with TRBJ2-5, with unresolved D. There are 15 residues in the CDR3. Deletions cut 1 base from V and 5 bases from J, with 14 bases between. From germline, CDR1 is LGHDT and CDR2 YNNKEL (reference sequence). This CDR3 reads CASSQGDRKSETQYF. In DNA, the CDR3 is TGTGCCAGCAGCCAAGGAGACCGTAAATCGGAGACCCAGTACTTC.

The J gene is TRBJ2-1, the V gene TRBV24-1; D gene ambiguous. Germline CDR1 is KGHDR and CDR2 is SFDVKD. CDR3 size: 13 residues. V gave up 2 bases and J gave up 8 bases, with 9 bases separating them. Here the CDR3 DNA reads TGTGCCACCAGTGATTCCGACAAGTATGAGCAGTTCTTC. Its protein is CATSDSDKYEQFF.

The chain uses TRBV4-1 and TRBJ1-1; the D gene is possibly TRBD1 (6 bases). V lost 10 bases and J 10 bases, leaving 16 bases between the germline ends. There are 11 residues in the CDR3. Germline CDR1 and CDR2: MGHRA and YSYEKL. Written as DNA, the CDR3 is TGCGCCACCGGAGGAGGGGGGACAGCTTTCTTT. Amino acids: CATGGGGTAFF.

This chain links TRBV29-1 with TRBJ1-3, with a weak D call TRBD1 (5 bases). The length of the CDR3 is 14 residues. Germline lookup yields CDR1 SQVTM and CDR2 ANQGSEA. Trimming removed 4 bases at V and 0 bases at J, with 10 bases between. CDR3 protein: CSVVRDGSGNTIYF. The CDR3 DNA sequence: TGCAGCGTTGTTCGGGACGGCTCTGGAAACACCATATATTTT.

The rearrangement links TRBV10-2 to TRBJ1-5, with D maybe TRBD1 (5 bases). Per the germline V gene, CDR1 is WSHSY and CDR2 is SAAADI. Trimming took 6 bases from V and 3 from J, leaving 24 bases between them. This CDR3 has 18 residues. CDR3 DNA: TGCGCCAGCAGCCCCTCTTTAGGTTCAGGGCTAAACAATCAGCCCCAGCATTTT. This codes for CASSPSLGSGLNNQPQHF.

The gene calls are TRBV5-1 and TRBJ2-1; 13 bases are shared with TRBD2. After removal of 2 bases from V and 4 bases from J, the junction contained 3 bases not matched to a gene. The germline V gene has CDR1 SGHRS and CDR2 YFSETQ. CDR3 size: 16 residues. DNA for the CDR3: TGCGCCAGCAGCTTCTGGACTAGCGGGGGTTACAATGAGCAGTTCTTC. This translates into CASSFWTSGGYNEQFF.

The chain links TRBV4-3 to TRBJ2-5, with 9 bases fitting TRBD2. Germline V gives CDR1 LGHNA, CDR2 YSLEER. The CDR3 is made up of 19 amino acids. The V and J ends lost 1 base and 1 base, in that order; junction bases with no gene match: 13. DNA for the CDR3: TGCGCCAGCAGCCAAGGGCTAGCGGGAAACTTAGGCGTCCAAGAGACCCAGTACTTC. Its protein product is CASSQGLAGNLGVQETQYF.